One sample yielded the 14 T cell receptor beta chains listed below, sequenced in a study of vaccination effects on CD4 cells after COVID-19. These receptors are not linked to any known antigen. Subsequent to a culture period of roughly 11 days, CD4+ T cells were isolated. SARS-CoV-2 infected the person between March and December 2020, as confirmed by PCR. All study participants received two doses of BNT162b2 or mRNA-1273 vaccine. Clones were sequenced by immunoSEQ multiplex PCR, and TCRdb holds only the in-frame ones, with some missing. The repertoire holds around 50,000 clones, around three quarters seen once, with under 7% in the top ten. Sequencing was performed on CD4+ T cells from PBMCs cultured without peptide, taken after COVID-19 vaccination. All receptors derive from a human donor who had a prior SARS-CoV-2 infection.

This clone was counted once. The chain links TRBV5-1 to TRBJ2-4; a possible D gene is TRBD1 (7 bases). The CDR3 is 18 amino acids. The V end was cut by 0 bases, the J end by 1 base, with 17 bases between. Germline V gene lookup returns CDR1 SGHRS and CDR2 YFSETQ. The CDR3 here is CASSLDSQGGLAKNIQYF. CDR3 sequence (DNA): TGCGCCAGCAGCTTGGACTCGCAGGGGGGTCTTGCCAAAAACATTCAGTACTTC. Full variable domain (missing parts from reference TRBV5-1 and TRBJ2-4): KAGVTQTPRYLIKTRGQQVTLSCSPISGHRSVSWYQQTPGQGLQFLFEYFSETQRNKGNFPGRFSGRQFSNSRSEMNVSTLELGDSALYLCASSLDSQGGLAKNIQYFGAGTRLSVL.

V is TRBV7-2 and J is TRBJ2-1; TRBD1 aligns across 7 bases. This CDR3 spans 14 amino acids. Trimming cost V 4 bases and J 8 bases; bases outside gene matches: 8. Germline CDR1 reads SGHTA; CDR2 reads FQGNSA. CDR3 coding DNA: TGTGCCAGCAGCTATGAGACAGGGCCCTATGAGCAGTTCTTC. This encodes CASSYETGPYEQFF.

CDR3 coding DNA: TGTGCCAGCAGTTTTTTAGGGGGCGATGGTGATTGGAATGAGCAGTTCTTC. Protein: CASSFLGGDGDWNEQFF. The rearrangement links TRBV28 to TRBJ2-1; 7 positions match TRBD1. Losses at the gene ends were 3 bases for V and 7 bases for J; bases not matched to a gene: 15. Germline CDR1 and CDR2: MDHEN and SYDVKM. The CDR3 loop spans 17 amino acids.

The rearrangement joins TRBV27 to TRBJ2-3, with D possibly matching TRBD2 (6 bases). This CDR3 contains 14 residues. V was pared by 1 base and J by 8 bases, with 13 bases between. Germline V gene sequence: CDR1 MNHEY, CDR2 SMNVEV (reference sequence). CDR3 nucleotide sequence: TGTGCCAGCAGTTTATGGGACGAGGAGGGTACGCAGTATTTT. Translated: CASSLWDEEGTQYF.

This chain joins TRBV9 and TRBJ2-1, with 7 bases matching TRBD1. CDR3 length equals 16 residues. After removal of 4 bases from V and 4 bases from J, the junction contained 11 bases not matched to a gene. Germline V gene data show CDR1 as SGDLS and CDR2 as YYNGEE. CDR3 bases: TGTGCCAGCAGCCCCACGTCGGGACAGCTTTACAATGAGCAGTTCTTC. Translated: CASSPTSGQLYNEQFF.

The chain uses TRBV6-5 and TRBJ1-1, with 9 bases aligning to TRBD1. This CDR3 contains 15 residues. Germline CDR1 and CDR2: MNHEY and SVGAGI. Germline trimming cut 5 bases from V and 4 bases from J; bases unmatched to any gene: 8. Here the CDR3 reads CASSIRQGDLTEAFF. The DNA of the CDR3 is TGTGCCAGCAGTATTAGACAGGGGGACCTCACTGAAGCTTTCTTT.

This chain uses TRBV5-1 with TRBJ2-1, with 10 bases fitting TRBD2. Germline values: CDR1 SGHRS, CDR2 YFSETQ. The CDR3 contains 15 residues. V lost 1 base to trimming and J lost 9 bases; unmatched junction nucleotides: 7. CDR3 sequence reads: CASSLFLAGESEQFF. CDR3 bases: TGCGCCAGCAGCTTGTTTCTAGCGGGGGAGTCTGAGCAGTTCTTC.

The chain has TRBV18 and TRBJ2-3; 9 nucleotides match TRBD2. The CDR3 totals 22 residues. In germline, CDR1 is KGHSH, CDR2 LQKENI. Trimming cost V 3 bases and J 3 bases; bases outside gene matches: 25. CDR3 protein: CASSPSTWTSAPIRGGTDTQYF. DNA of the CDR3: TGTGCCAGCTCACCGTCAACTTGGACTAGCGCCCCAATTAGAGGGGGGACAGATACGCAGTATTTT.

This chain links TRBV9 with TRBJ2-5; D gene uncertain. Trimming removed 5 bases from V and 2 bases from J, with 16 bases in between. The CDR3 runs 15 residues. The germline V gene has CDR1 SGDLS and CDR2 YYNGEE. The CDR3 protein is CASSMNTDPQETQYF. The CDR3 bases are TGTGCCAGCAGTATGAACACGGACCCACAAGAGACCCAGTACTTC.

This chain joins TRBV11-2 and TRBJ2-5; 9 bases align to TRBD1. Germline V CDR1 and CDR2: SGHAT, FQNNGV. Trimming at V came to 4 bases and at J to 0 bases, leaving 3 bases not matched to a gene. The CDR3 consists of 15 residues. The CDR3 sequence: CASSWGDRDQETQYF. The DNA for the CDR3 is TGTGCCAGCAGCTGGGGGGACAGGGACCAAGAGACCCAGTACTTC.

The rearrangement uses TRBV4-2 and TRBJ2-7; D gene ambiguous. The germline V gene has CDR1 LGHNA and CDR2 YNFKEQ. V was clipped by 0 bases and J by 2 bases, with 14 bases between them. The CDR3 consists of 16 residues. CDR3 residues: CASSQDVGSPTYEQYF. The CDR3 bases are TGTGCCAGCAGCCAAGATGTCGGTAGTCCGACCTACGAGCAGTACTTC.

The V call is TRBV4-2, the J call TRBJ2-3; 11 bases map to TRBD2. Germline-derived CDR1 and CDR2 are LGHNA and YNFKEQ. CDR3 length: 16 amino acids. V gave up 4 bases and J gave up 4 bases; unmatched junction bases: 7. The CDR3 sequence is CASSPLAGEGADTQYF. In DNA, the CDR3 is TGTGCCAGCAGCCCACTAGCGGGAGAGGGGGCAGATACGCAGTATTTT.

The gene calls are TRBV6-5 and TRBJ1-1; no definite D call. The CDR3 length is 13 residues. Trimming pared 2 bases from V and 4 bases from J, leaving 8 bases between. The germline CDR1 and CDR2 sequences are MNHEY and SVGAGI. CDR3 coding DNA: TGTGCCAGCAGTTACGTCCCGTCCACTGAAGCTTTCTTT. It encodes CASSYVPSTEAFF.

This clone was observed once. The chain uses TRBV30 and TRBJ2-2, with 7 bases lining up with TRBD1. Unmatched junction bases numbered 7, after V lost 0 bases and J lost 6 bases. The germline V gene has CDR1 GTSNPN and CDR2 SVGIG (reference sequence). The CDR3 has 15 residues. CDR3 DNA sequence: TGTGCCTGGAGTGTACTTGTCAGGGGGTCCGGGGAGCTGTTTTTT. Its translation is CAWSVLVRGSGELFF.